Following are 20 T cell receptor beta chains from one sample sequenced in a study of cytomegalovirus exposure and HLA in healthy donors. This PCR relied on a set of 60 Vbeta primers and 13 Jbeta primers. Only in-frame clones appear in the TCRdb table, and some are missing; sequencing was by immunoSEQ multiplex PCR. This table has some 150,000 clones, around 80% appearing once. The specimen was PBMCs. These receptors all stem from a man aged 35-49 years in good health and CMV-seropositive.

The chain recombines TRBV6-6 with TRBJ2-5; 7 nucleotides agree with TRBD1. The tail of the sequence fits TRBJ2-7 better, so the J call may be wrong. The CDR3 sequence is 12 residues long. Per germline, CDR1 MNHNY and CDR2 SVGAGI (reference sequence). The CDR3 bases are TGTGCCAGCAGTTCACAGGGGCACGAGCAGTACTTC. This translates into CASSSQGHEQYF.

This clone came up a few times. The CDR3 DNA follows: TGTGCCAGCAGCCTGTATGGCGGGGAATACAATGAGCAGTTCTTC. Its protein is CASSLYGGEYNEQFF. The chain recombines TRBV7-2 with TRBJ2-1, with D possibly matching TRBD2 (6 bases). This CDR3 is 15 amino acids long. V was trimmed by 5 bases and J by 4 bases, leaving 15 bases between them. The germline V gene encodes CDR1 SGHTA and CDR2 FQGNSA. Full variable domain (remainder filled in from reference TRBV7-2 and TRBJ2-1): GAGVSQSPSNKVTEKGKDVELRCDPISGHTALYWYRQSLGQGLEFLIYFQGNSAPDKSGLPSDRFSAERTGGSVSTLTIQRTQQEDSAVYLCASSLYGGEYNEQFFGPGTRLTVL.

The chain combines TRBV19 with TRBJ1-5; D possibly corresponds to TRBD1 (5 bases). This CDR3 is 14 amino acids long. CDR1 is LNHDA, CDR2 SQIVND, per germline (reference sequence). Trimming stripped 4 bases from V and 2 bases from J, with 9 bases between. CDR3 loop: CASSSQGGNQPQHF. CDR3 nucleotides: TGTGCCAGTAGTAGCCAGGGCGGCAATCAGCCCCAGCATTTT.

This chain uses TRBV19 with TRBJ1-2; a possible D gene is TRBD1 (5 bases). The CDR3 is 14 amino acids. Looked up from germline, CDR1 is LNHDA and CDR2 is SQIVND (reference sequence). Trimming left V 6 bases short and J 3 bases short, with 14 bases between. The CDR3 DNA sequence: TGTGCCAGTAGCCCCTCGGCAGGGTACTATGGCTACACCTTC. This codes for CASSPSAGYYGYTF.

The chain carries TRBV5-1 and TRBJ2-5; the match to TRBD2 covers 7 bases. The V gene end was trimmed by 4 bases and the J gene end by 1 base; junction bases not matched to a gene: 7. This CDR3 has 15 residues. From germline, CDR1 is SGHRS and CDR2 YFSETQ. Written as DNA, the CDR3 is TGCGCCAGCAGCACTTTGACTAGCTCCCAAGAGACCCAGTACTTC. It yields the protein CASSTLTSSQETQYF.

The V gene is TRBV6-5, the J gene TRBJ2-7; weak D call: TRBD1 (8 bases). With 0 bases removed from V and 4 bases from J, the gap between germline ends came to 16 bases. CDR1 and CDR2 from the germline V gene are MNHEY and SVGAGI. The CDR3 length is 16 residues. This chain's CDR3 is CASSYSVQGGGYEQYF. The CDR3 DNA reads as TGTGCCAGCAGTTACTCGGTACAGGGGGGGGGTTACGAGCAGTACTTC.

The genes are TRBV5-3 and TRBJ2-5, with a possible D match to TRBD1 (5 bases). TRBV5-3 has ORF status, its function being uncertain. With 2 bases removed from V and 5 bases from J, the gap between germline ends came to 19 bases. The CDR3 is 16 residues long. The CDR3 DNA sequence: TGTGCCAGAAGCTTACGCTTCCCAGGGTTAGGCGAGACCCAGTACTTC. Translation gives CARSLRFPGLGETQYF.

The rearrangement links TRBV11-2 to TRBJ2-7, with TRBD2 identical over 8 bases. J gave up 3 bases and V 0 bases, and 7 bases lay outside the gene matches. Germline V CDR1 and CDR2: SGHAT, FQNNGV. The CDR3 is 16 residues long. The CDR3 loop reads CASSLDIERGYYEQYF. As DNA, the CDR3 is TGTGCCAGCAGCTTAGATATCGAGCGGGGGTACTACGAGCAGTACTTC.

The rearrangement uses TRBV5-4 and TRBJ2-2; D not resolved. Germline V gene sequence: CDR1 SGHNT, CDR2 YYREEE (reference sequence). Trimming shortened V by 3 bases and J by 5 bases, and 14 bases separated the two germline ends. This CDR3 comprises 15 residues. The CDR3 here is CASSSGGLKTGELFF. The CDR3 DNA is TGTGCCAGCAGCTCGGGTGGCTTAAAGACCGGGGAGCTGTTTTTT.

The sample holds a few counts of this clone. This chain connects TRBV6-6 to TRBJ1-1; D gene ambiguous. V was shortened by 7 bases and J by 1 base, with 16 bases between the two germline ends. Germline CDR1 reads MNHNY; CDR2 reads SVGAGI (reference sequence). CDR3 length: 15 amino acids. CDR3 sequence (DNA): TGTGCCAGCACCGAGACCGGGAGGCCGAACACTGAAGCTTTCTTT. Its protein is CASTETGRPNTEAFF.

The chain employs TRBV2 and TRBJ2-7; D is unclear. CDR1 is SNHLY and CDR2 is FYNNEI in the germline V gene. Trimming pared 5 bases from V and 1 base from J, leaving 9 bases between. The CDR3 length is 13 residues. The CDR3, as DNA: TGTGCCAGCAGTTCTGTCCCTTCCTACGAGCAGTACTTC. It specifies CASSSVPSYEQYF.

The chain employs TRBV19 and TRBJ1-1; D is undetermined. Germline V gene lookup returns CDR1 LNHDA and CDR2 SQIVND (reference sequence). V shed 2 bases and J shed 1 base, with 5 bases lying between them. CDR3 length: 13 residues. Written as DNA, the CDR3 is TGTGCCAGTAGTATATACGGGAACACTGAAGCTTTCTTT. It translates to CASSIYGNTEAFF.

The V call is TRBV19, the J call TRBJ2-3, with 9 bases identical to TRBD1. Germline V gene data show CDR1 as LNHDA and CDR2 as SQIVND (reference sequence). The CDR3 is 15 residues long. The V segment lost 4 bases and the J segment 3 bases; nucleotides outside the gene matches: 5. The CDR3 sequence is CASSKTQGATDTQYF. CDR3 nucleotide sequence: TGTGCCAGTAGTAAGACACAGGGGGCTACAGATACGCAGTATTTT. Full variable domain (remainder filled in from reference TRBV19 and TRBJ2-3): DGGITQSPKYLFRKEGQNVTLSCEQNLNHDAMYWYRQDPGQGLRLIYYSQIVNDFQKGDIAEGYSVSREKKESFPLTVTSAQKNPTAFYLCASSKTQGATDTQYFGPGTRLTVL.

V is TRBV6-1 and J is TRBJ1-2, with 12 nucleotides matching TRBD1. The trim removed 4 bases at V and 6 bases at J, leaving 6 bases unmatched. Germline CDR1 is MNHNS and CDR2 is SASEGT. This CDR3 has 15 amino acids. As DNA, the CDR3 is TGTGCCAGCAGTGCTTTGGGACAGGGGGCGAATGGCTACACCTTC. Translated, it gives CASSALGQGANGYTF.

J is TRBJ1-2 and V is TRBV4-3, with 9 bases lining up with TRBD1. CDR3 length: 16 residues. J gave up 3 bases and V 0 bases, and 5 bases lay outside the gene matches. Germline CDR1 and CDR2: LGHNA and YSLEER. CDR3 bases: TGCGCCAGCAGCCAAGAAAGAACAGGGGGCGACTATGGCTACACCTTC. This sequence encodes CASSQERTGGDYGYTF.

The V and J genes are TRBV5-4 and TRBJ2-3; 7 bases agree with TRBD2. V was clipped by 1 base and J by 5 bases; unmatched bases: 10. CDR1 is SGHNT and CDR2 is YYREEE in the germline V gene (reference sequence). This CDR3 is 16 amino acids long. The CDR3 DNA reads TGTGCCAGCAGCTTGCCCACTAGCGCCGATATAGATACGCAGTATTTT. It yields the protein CASSLPTSADIDTQYF.

This chain joins TRBV29-1 and TRBJ2-5; 9 bases line up with TRBD1. Germline trimming cut 4 bases from V and 1 base from J; bases unmatched to any gene: 7. The CDR3 is made up of 15 amino acids. Per germline, CDR1 SQVTM and CDR2 ANQGSEA. CDR3 amino acids: CSVGPTGGVQETQYF. CDR3 DNA sequence: TGCAGCGTTGGCCCTACAGGGGGCGTCCAAGAGACCCAGTACTTC.

V is TRBV6-5 and J is TRBJ1-3; 7 bases map to TRBD1. Germline CDR1 reads MNHEY; CDR2 reads SVGAGI. CDR3 size: 15 residues. V gave up 6 bases and J gave up 0 bases; unmatched junction bases: 5. The DNA for the CDR3 is TGTGCCAGCAGCCGGGACAGTATCTCTGGAAACACCATATATTTT. Protein product: CASSRDSISGNTIYF.

This clone has a handful of counts. The chain is built from TRBV5-1 and TRBJ2-3; D call uncertain. CDR1 SGHRS and CDR2 YFSETQ come from the germline V gene. Trimming took off 5 bases at V and 6 bases at J, with 10 bases between the two ends. The CDR3 has 12 amino acids. The CDR3 region is CASREVGDTQYF. The CDR3 nucleotides read TGCGCCAGCAGAGAGGTGGGTGATACGCAGTATTTT.

The J gene is TRBJ2-3, the V gene TRBV6-5, with 7 bases aligning to TRBD1. Germline CDR1 MNHEY, CDR2 SVGAGI. The CDR3 has 15 residues. Losses at the gene ends were 8 bases for V and 0 bases for J; bases not matched to a gene: 8. CDR3 DNA: TGTGCCAGCCGGAAGGGGGCGACTAGCACAGATACGCAGTATTTT. It yields the protein CASRKGATSTDTQYF.